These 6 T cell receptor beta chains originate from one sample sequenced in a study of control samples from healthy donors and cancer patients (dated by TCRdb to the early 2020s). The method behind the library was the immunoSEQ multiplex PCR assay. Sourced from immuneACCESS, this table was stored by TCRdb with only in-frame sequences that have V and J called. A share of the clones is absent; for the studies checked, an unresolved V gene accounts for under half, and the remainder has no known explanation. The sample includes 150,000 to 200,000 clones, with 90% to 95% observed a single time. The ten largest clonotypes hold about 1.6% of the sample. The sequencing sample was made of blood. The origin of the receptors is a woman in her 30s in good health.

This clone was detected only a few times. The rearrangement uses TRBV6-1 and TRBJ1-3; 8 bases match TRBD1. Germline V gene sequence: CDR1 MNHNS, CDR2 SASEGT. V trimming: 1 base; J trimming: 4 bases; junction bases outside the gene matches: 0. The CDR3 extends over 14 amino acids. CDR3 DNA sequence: TGTGCCAGCAGTGAAGGGACAGGGGGAAACACCATATATTTT. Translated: CASSEGTGGNTIYF.

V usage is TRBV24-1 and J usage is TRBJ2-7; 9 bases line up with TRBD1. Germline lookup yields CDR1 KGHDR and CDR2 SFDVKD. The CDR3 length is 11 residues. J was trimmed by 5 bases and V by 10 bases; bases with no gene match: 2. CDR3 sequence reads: CATGQGNEQYF. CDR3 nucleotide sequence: TGTGCCACGGGACAGGGCAACGAGCAGTACTTC.

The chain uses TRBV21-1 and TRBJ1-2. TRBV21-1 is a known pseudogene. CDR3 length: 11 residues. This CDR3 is CASSNDQMGSF. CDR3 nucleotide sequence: TGTGCCAGCAGCAACGATCAGATGGGGTCTTTC.

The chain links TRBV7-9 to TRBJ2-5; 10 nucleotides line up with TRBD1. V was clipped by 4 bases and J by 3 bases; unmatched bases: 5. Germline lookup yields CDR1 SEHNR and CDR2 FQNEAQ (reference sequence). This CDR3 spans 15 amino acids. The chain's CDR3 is CASSSWTGGEETQYF. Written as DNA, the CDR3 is TGTGCCAGCAGCTCCTGGACAGGGGGAGAAGAGACCCAGTACTTC.

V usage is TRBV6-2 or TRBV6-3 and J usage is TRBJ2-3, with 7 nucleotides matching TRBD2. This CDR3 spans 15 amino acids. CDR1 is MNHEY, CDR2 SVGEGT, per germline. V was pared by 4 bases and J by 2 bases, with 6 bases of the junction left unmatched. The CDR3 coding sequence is TGTGCCAGCAGTTCGGCTAGCGGATACACAGATACGCAGTATTTT. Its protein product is CASSSASGYTDTQYF.

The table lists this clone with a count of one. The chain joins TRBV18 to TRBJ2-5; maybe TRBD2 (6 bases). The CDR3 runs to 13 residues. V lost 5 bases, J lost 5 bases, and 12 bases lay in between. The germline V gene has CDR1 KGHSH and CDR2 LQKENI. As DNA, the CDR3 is TGTGCCAGCTCAAGACTAGAGGGGGAGACCCAGTACTTC. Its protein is CASSRLEGETQYF.